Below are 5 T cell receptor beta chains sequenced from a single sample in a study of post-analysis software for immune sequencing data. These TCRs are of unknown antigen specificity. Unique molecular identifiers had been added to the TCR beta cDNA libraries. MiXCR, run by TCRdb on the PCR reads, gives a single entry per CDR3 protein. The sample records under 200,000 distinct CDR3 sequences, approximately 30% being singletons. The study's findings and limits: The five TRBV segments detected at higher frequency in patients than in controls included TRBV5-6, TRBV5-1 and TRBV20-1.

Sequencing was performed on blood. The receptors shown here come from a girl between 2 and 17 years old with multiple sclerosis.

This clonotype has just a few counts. The CDR3 region is CASRARQGRYEQYF. Written as DNA, the CDR3 is TGTGCCAGCAGGGCCAGACAGGGGCGCTACGAGCAGTACTTC. The J gene is TRBJ2-4, the V gene TRBV27; 8 positions agree with TRBD1. The J call could be wrong; TRBJ2-7 is a better fit for the DNA end. CDR3 size: 14 residues. Looked up from germline, CDR1 is MNHEY and CDR2 is SMNVEV (reference sequence).

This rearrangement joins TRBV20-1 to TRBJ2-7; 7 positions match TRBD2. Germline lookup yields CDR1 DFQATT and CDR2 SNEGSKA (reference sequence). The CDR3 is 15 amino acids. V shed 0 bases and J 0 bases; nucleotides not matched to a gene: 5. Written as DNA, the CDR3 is TGCAGTGCTAGAGATTGGGGGGGAACCTCCTACGAGCAGTACTTC. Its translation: CSARDWGGTSYEQYF.

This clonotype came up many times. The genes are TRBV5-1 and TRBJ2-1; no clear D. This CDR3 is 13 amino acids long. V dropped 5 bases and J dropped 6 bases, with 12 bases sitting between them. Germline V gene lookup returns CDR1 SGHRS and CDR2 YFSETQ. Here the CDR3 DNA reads TGCGCCAGCAGACAGCAGCCGTCCAATGAGCAGTTCTTC. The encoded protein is CASRQQPSNEQFF. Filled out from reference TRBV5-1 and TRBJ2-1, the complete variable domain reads KAGVTQTPRYLIKTRGQQVTLSCSPISGHRSVSWYQQTPGQGLQFLFEYFSETQRNKGNFPGRFSGRQFSNSRSEMNVSTLELGDSALYLCASRQQPSNEQFFGPGTRLTVL.

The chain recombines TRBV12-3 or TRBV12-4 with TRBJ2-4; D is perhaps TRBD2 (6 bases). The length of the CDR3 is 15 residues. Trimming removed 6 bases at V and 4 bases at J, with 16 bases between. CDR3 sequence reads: CASSTKLALKNIQYF. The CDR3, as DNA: TGTGCCAGCAGCACAAAACTAGCCTTAAAAAACATTCAGTACTTC.

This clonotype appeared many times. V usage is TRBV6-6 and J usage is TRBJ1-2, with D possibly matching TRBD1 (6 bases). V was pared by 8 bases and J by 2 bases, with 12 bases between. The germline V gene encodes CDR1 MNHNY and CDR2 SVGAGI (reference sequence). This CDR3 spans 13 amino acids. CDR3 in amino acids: CASWGGTNYGYTF. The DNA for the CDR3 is TGTGCCAGCTGGGGCGGGACAAACTATGGCTACACCTTC.